The clone carrying this TCR beta chain occurred once. Original methodology: Using reference gene primer amplification, nucleated cell counts were estimated. TCRdb keeps only in-frame clones here, not all; method: immunoSEQ multiplex PCR. V, J and clone size reflect that table, while D and trimming were determined from the DNA. The sample lists about 160,000 clones, approximately 90% occurring once. CDR1 is MNHNY and CDR2 is SVGAGI in the germline V gene (reference sequence). This CDR3 contains 18 residues. Trimming removed 5 bases from V and 0 bases from J; junction bases left unmatched: 11. The data were obtained in a study of blood T cell repertoires in COVID-19.

The V and J genes are TRBV6-6 and TRBJ2-3; 10 nucleotides line up with TRBD2. This sequence originates from a man aged 18-30 years with acute or convalescent COVID-19. What was sequenced was peripheral blood. The DNA for the CDR3 is TGTGCCAGCAGTCCCCTCGGGGCTAGCGGGGGTAGCACAGATACGCAGTATTTT. Protein: CASSPLGASGGSTDTQYF.